This T cell receptor beta chain stems from a study of CD8 T cells in Susac syndrome. After extraction with the RNeasy kit, about 0.45 to 1 ug of the RNA was reverse transcribed using random hexamers. Amplification of TCR beta CDR3 across 54 Vbeta and 13 Jbeta was performed with immunoSEQ multiplex PCR. TCRdb redid the calling of the immunoSEQ multiplex PCR reads with MiXCR, one entry per CDR3 protein. The sample has 150,000 to 200,000 distinct CDR3 sequences, just under 95% seen once; the top ten hold roughly 0.13%. CD8+ and CD4+ T cells taken from blood had their TCR beta sequenced. The germline V gene has CDR1 SNHLY and CDR2 FYNNEI. The CDR3 sequence is 14 residues long. V lost 3 bases to trimming and J lost 4 bases, with 13 bases between them.

The sample comprised CD4+ T cells from PBMCs. The sequence was obtained from a human donor in good health. The rearrangement links TRBV2 to TRBJ2-7; D gene uncertain. This chain's CDR3 is CASSETTTQYEQYF. In DNA form, the CDR3 reads TGTGCCAGCAGTGAGACGACCACCCAATACGAGCAGTACTTC.